The clone carrying this T cell receptor (beta chain) showed up many times. These data come from a study of T cells in Graves' hyperthyroidism and ophthalmopathy. No ophthalmopathy progression within 18 months constituted stable Graves' hyperthyroidism. V was cut by 5 bases and J by 3 bases, with 16 bases left in between. From germline, CDR1 is SGHTA and CDR2 FQGNSA. The CDR3 totals 15 residues. RNA transcripts gave rise to amplified TCR beta CDR3 regions. HTBI primers were used for first-round RT-PCR of the TCR CDR3. MiXCR, run by TCRdb on the multiplex PCR reads, gives a single entry per CDR3 protein. The sample carries about 610,000 distinct CDR3 sequences, roughly 50% recorded once.

The chain joins TRBV7-2 to TRBJ1-1; perhaps TRBD1 as D (6 bases). This clonotype originated in a woman between 18 and 29 years old with Graves' hyperthyroidism. The sample was peripheral blood or thyroid tissue (not recorded which). In nucleotides, the CDR3 is TGTGCCAGCAGCCCAATGCCAAGGGGGGACACTGAAGCTTTCTTT. Encoded protein: CASSPMPRGDTEAFF. The full variable domain, with the rest looked up from reference TRBV7-2 and TRBJ1-1, is GAGVSQSPSNKVTEKGKDVELRCDPISGHTALYWYRQSLGQGLEFLIYFQGNSAPDKSGLPSDRFSAERTGGSVSTLTIQRTQQEDSAVYLCASSPMPRGDTEAFFGQGTRLTVV.